These T cell receptor beta chains were read from a single sample in a study of identical twins. Each CDR3 protein is one row after TCRdb ran MiXCR on the 5' RACE reads. The sample includes around 240,000 distinct CDR3 sequences, approximately 7% of them seen just once. A further study also used this sample, focusing on yellow fever vaccine responses in identical twins.

Sample: memory (CD45RO+) T cells sorted from blood. The receptors originated from a woman between 18 and 30 years old in good health. The CDR3 runs from the conserved cysteine through the conserved F or W. D genes are given only for firm matches. The size entry is marked missing in some rows and otherwise reads once, few, many or a size class.

v_gene,abundance,j_gene,d_gene,CDR3aa,CDR3nt
TRBV2,many,TRBJ2-1,TRBD2,CASSGLAVNNEQFF,TGTGCCAGCAGTGGTCTAGCGGTTAACAATGAGCAGTTCTTC
TRBV5-6,few,TRBJ1-5,.,CASSLAVGAPSGFNQPQHF,TGTGCCAGCAGCTTGGCCGTGGGGGCTCCTTCAGGCTTCAATCAGCCCCAGCATTTT
TRBV6-4,many,TRBJ2-2,TRBD1,CASKGQTNTGELFF,TGTGCCAGCAAGGGACAGACGAACACCGGGGAGCTGTTTTTT
TRBV2,many,TRBJ2-1,.,CASSPGRSYNEQFF,TGTGCCAGCAGCCCGGGACGGAGCTACAATGAGCAGTTCTTC
TRBV5-1,many,TRBJ2-2,.,CASSSNGDTGELFF,TGCGCCAGCAGCTCCAACGGGGACACCGGGGAGCTGTTTTTT
TRBV3-1,.,TRBJ2-7,TRBD1,CASSQDWDRGAYEQYF,TGTGCCAGCAGCCAAGATTGGGACAGGGGGGCCTACGAGCAGTACTTC
TRBV5-1,few,TRBJ2-5,TRBD2,CASSLALTSGVETQYF,TGCGCCAGCAGCTTGGCACTAACTAGCGGGGTTGAGACCCAGTACTTC
TRBV5-5,many,TRBJ2-1,TRBD2,CASSLRLAGGLENEQFF,TGTGCCAGCAGCTTGCGACTAGCGGGAGGACTTGAGAATGAGCAGTTCTTC
TRBV3-1,.,TRBJ2-3,.,CASGEVGTDTQYF,TGTGCCAGCGGGGAGGTCGGCACAGATACGCAGTATTTT
TRBV3-1,many,TRBJ1-1,.,CASSQARAFGLTEAFF,TGTGCCAGCAGCCAAGCTCGGGCTTTTGGCCTCACTGAAGCTTTCTTT
TRBV20-1,.,TRBJ2-3,TRBD2,CSARSLAGKDTQYF,TGCAGTGCTAGGTCACTAGCGGGGAAAGATACGCAGTATTTT
TRBV20-1,.,TRBJ2-7,TRBD2,CSASRSGGTYEQYF,TGCAGTGCTAGCCGATCGGGAGGGACCTACGAGCAGTACTTC
TRBV29-1,.,TRBJ2-4,TRBD1,CGVTVTGGVTVAKNIQYF,TGCGGCGTTACAGTTACAGGGGGCGTCACCGTAGCCAAAAACATTCAGTACTTC
TRBV6-6,many,TRBJ2-3,TRBD1,CASRTGDTQYF,TGTGCCAGCAGGACAGGGGACACGCAGTATTTT